What follows are 8 T cell receptor beta chains derived from one specimen sequenced in a study of blood T cell repertoires in COVID-19. The method was immunoSEQ multiplex PCR; TCRdb's version includes in-frame clones alone and lacks a portion of them. The sample shows approximately 140,000 clones, 80% to 90% of them seen only once. Sequenced: peripheral blood. The receptors were gathered from a woman aged 60-75 years with acute or convalescent COVID-19.

The chain combines TRBV6-1 with TRBJ1-3; D is perhaps TRBD1 (6 bases). The V and J ends lost 4 bases and 0 bases respectively, with 13 bases between them. Germline V gene sequence: CDR1 MNHNS, CDR2 SASEGT. This CDR3 is 16 amino acids long. CDR3 in DNA: TGTGCCAGCAGTGCGAGGACAGTTTTCTCTGGAAACACCATATATTTT. It specifies CASSARTVFSGNTIYF.

The chain uses TRBV7-2 and TRBJ2-1, with 14 bases identical to TRBD2. The CDR3 has 17 amino acids. Germline V CDR1 and CDR2: SGHTA, FQGNSA. Germline trimming cut 0 bases from V and 4 bases from J; bases unmatched to any gene: 2. CDR3 sequence: CASSLARTSGGYNEQFF. The CDR3 nucleotides read TGTGCCAGCAGCTTAGCGAGGACTAGCGGGGGGTACAATGAGCAGTTCTTC. Full variable domain (rest looked up from reference TRBV7-2 and TRBJ2-1): GAGVSQSPSNKVTEKGKDVELRCDPISGHTALYWYRQSLGQGLEFLIYFQGNSAPDKSGLPSDRFSAERTGGSVSTLTIQRTQQEDSAVYLCASSLARTSGGYNEQFFGPGTRLTVL.

The V call is TRBV2, the J call TRBJ2-5; TRBD2 agrees at 11 bases. J was trimmed by 5 bases and V by 2 bases; bases with no gene match: 4. The CDR3 covers 15 residues. Germline lookup yields CDR1 SNHLY and CDR2 FYNNEI. CDR3 amino acids: CASSERIAGGETQYF. In nucleotides, the CDR3 is TGTGCCAGCAGTGAACGGATAGCGGGGGGGGAGACCCAGTACTTC.

The chain carries TRBV7-9 and TRBJ2-5; TRBD2 is a possible D gene (5 bases). Germline-derived CDR1 and CDR2 are SEHNR and FQNEAQ (reference sequence). This CDR3 has 14 residues. Trimming took 4 bases from V and 3 from J, leaving 12 bases between them. As DNA, the CDR3 is TGTGCCAGCAGCTCCTTCCGGGATGAAGAGACCCAGTACTTC. As protein: CASSSFRDEETQYF.

The chain combines TRBV28 with TRBJ2-3; perhaps TRBD2 as D (7 bases). Germline CDR1 reads MDHEN; CDR2 reads SYDVKM. V lost 2 bases and J 4 bases, leaving 13 bases between the germline ends. This CDR3 has 15 amino acids. The CDR3 region has the DNA TGTGCCAGCAGTTTAATCGGGGGGCGAGCAGATACGCAGTATTTT. Amino acids: CASSLIGGRADTQYF.

The J gene is TRBJ2-2, the V gene TRBV5-1, with 10 bases fitting TRBD2. From germline, CDR1 is SGHRS and CDR2 YFSETQ. The CDR3 totals 18 residues. With V trimmed by 4 bases and J by 2 bases, 11 bases remained unmatched. CDR3 amino acids: CASSPVPAGGPNTGELFF. The CDR3 DNA is TGCGCCAGCAGCCCTGTACCAGCGGGGGGGCCCAACACCGGGGAGCTGTTTTTT.

The rearrangement uses TRBV5-4 and TRBJ1-3; perhaps TRBD1 as D (6 bases). This CDR3 has 15 amino acids. V lost 1 base and J lost 2, with 10 bases in between. The germline CDR1 and CDR2 sequences are SGHNT and YYREEE (reference sequence). The CDR3 sequence: CASSLRQAPGNTIYF. CDR3 DNA: TGTGCCAGCAGCTTGAGACAGGCCCCTGGAAACACCATATATTTT. Full variable domain (remainder filled in from reference TRBV5-4 and TRBJ1-3): ETGVTQSPTHLIKTRGQQVTLRCSSQSGHNTVSWYQQALGQGPQFIFQYYREEENGRGNFPPRFSGLQFPNYSSELNVNALELDDSALYLCASSLRQAPGNTIYFGEGSWLTVV.

The chain employs TRBV28 and TRBJ1-5; a weak D match, TRBD1 (6 bases). The CDR3 covers 15 residues. V was clipped by 4 bases and J by 3 bases, with 13 bases between them. Germline lookup yields CDR1 MDHEN and CDR2 SYDVKM. The DNA of the CDR3 is TGTGCCAGCAGTTCCTCACAGGGTTACAATCAGCCCCAGCATTTT. Translation: CASSSSQGYNQPQHF.